This T cell receptor (beta chain) was obtained from a study of T cell responses to AZD1222 COVID-19 vaccine. V was clipped by 0 bases and J by 5 bases, with 4 bases between them. The CDR3 length is 12 residues. Libraries were prepared by immunoSEQ multiplex PCR; TCRdb keeps only in-frame clonotypes and omits some of them. This table lists 150,000 or so clones. As to this clone: Its antigen is unidentified.

Study-wide points: After the peak T cell response, and only then, were repertoires sampled.

The source material was peripheral blood. The chain couples TRBV12-3 or TRBV12-4 to TRBJ1-1; D is undetermined. The clonotype comes from an adult in good health. CDR3 coding DNA: TGTGCCAGCAGTTTAGCAGGGACTGAAGCTTTCTTT. Translated, it gives CASSLAGTEAFF.